The clone carrying this T cell receptor (beta chain) came up many times. Its antigen is undetermined. Germline-derived CDR1 and CDR2 are MNHNS and SASEGT. There are 15 residues in the CDR3. Trimming took off 4 bases at V and 3 bases at J, with 14 bases between the two ends. What the library attached to individual cDNA molecules were unique molecular identifiers. Per the original methods: Sample TCR counts, which ranged from about 23,224 to 700,000, had a median of roughly 96,000. TCRdb called the reads again in MiXCR, with one record for every CDR3 protein. V and J calls and clone size were set by TCRdb, not the authors. The sample has around 120,000 distinct CDR3 sequences, roughly 8.5% seen once; the top ten hold more than 1.3%. The entry originates in a study of human T cells and chemical hapten exposure. Study summary: Minor volume differences among pooled libraries chiefly drove per-sample TCR yield variation. Notes on the study in general: DPC sensitization left the count of TCRs above 1 in 1000 unchanged.

Unfractionated whole blood was the source of the extracted total RNA. This clonotype was obtained from a human donor in good health. Some clones in this sample may be carry-over from other donors' samples. Source material: whole blood. The chain employs TRBV6-1 and TRBJ2-3, with a possible D match to TRBD2 (6 bases). The CDR3 DNA reads TGTGCCAGCAGTGGGGAGGACCAGTGGACAGATACGCAGTATTTT. It translates to CASSGEDQWTDTQYF.